These 32 T cell receptor beta chains were all obtained from the same sample, sequenced in a study of T cell responses to AZD1222 COVID-19 vaccine. Method: immunoSEQ multiplex PCR; TCRdb's copy keeps in-frame clones and lacks some. Of some 110,000 clones listed, 85% to 90% are singletons. The sequencing used peripheral blood, collected on day 0 of AZD1222 vaccination. The receptors stem from an adult in good health.

Note on this clone: At one end, the junction sequence differs from germline, possibly due to a read error. The rearrangement joins TRBV3-1 (or the pseudogene TRBV3-2) to TRBJ1-4, with D possibly matching TRBD1 (5 bases). In germline, CDR1 is LGHDT, CDR2 YNNKEL (reference sequence). The CDR3 runs 13 residues. CDR3 nucleotide sequence: TGTGCCAGCAGCCTTGGACACTCTGAAAGACTGTTTTTT. This translates into CASSLGHSERLFF.

This chain uses TRBV18 with TRBJ1-1; no clear D gene. Germline V gene data show CDR1 as KGHSH and CDR2 as LQKENI. The CDR3 spans 14 residues. The V and J ends lost 4 bases and 6 bases respectively, with 15 bases between them. The chain's CDR3 is CASSRTSLVAEAFF. CDR3 nucleotides: TGTGCCAGCTCACGCACCTCCCTAGTGGCTGAAGCTTTCTTT.

The chain combines TRBV11-2 with TRBJ2-7, with 11 bases lining up with TRBD2. Germline assignment: CDR1 SGHAT and CDR2 FQNNGV. V lost 3 bases, J lost 4 bases, and 2 bases stayed unmatched. This CDR3 has 14 amino acids. CDR3 sequence (DNA): TGTGCCAGCAGCTTTCTAGCGGGAGGTTACGAGCAGTACTTC. It encodes CASSFLAGGYEQYF.

Turning to this clone: In the same sample, other DNA sequences code for this CDR3. This chain connects TRBV7-2 to TRBJ2-1; D may be TRBD2 (5 bases). V lost 2 bases to trimming and J lost 3 bases, with 5 bases between them. The CDR3 has 13 residues. Germline lookup yields CDR1 SGHTA and CDR2 FQGNSA. In DNA form, the CDR3 reads TGTGCCAGCAGCTTAACTAGCTACAATGAGCAGTTCTTC. Residues: CASSLTSYNEQFF.

The gene calls are TRBV6-6 and TRBJ2-7, with TRBD2 identical over 8 bases. Germline V gene sequence: CDR1 MNHNY, CDR2 SVGAGI (reference sequence). The CDR3 runs to 12 residues. V lost 10 bases to trimming and J lost 3 bases; unmatched junction nucleotides: 5. CDR3 protein: CATYGGGYEQYF. CDR3 nucleotides: TGTGCCACCTACGGGGGGGGCTACGAGCAGTACTTC.

The chain employs TRBV20-1 and TRBJ1-2, with TRBD1 as a possible D gene (6 bases). This CDR3 is built from 13 residues. CDR1 is DFQATT, CDR2 SNEGSKA, per germline (reference sequence). V gave up 3 bases and J gave up 7 bases, with 15 bases separating them. This CDR3 reads CSASLPGAPGYTF. The CDR3 nucleotides are TGCAGTGCTAGTCTTCCGGGGGCGCCTGGCTACACCTTC.

The chain carries TRBV6-5 and TRBJ2-5; 8 bases map to TRBD1. V trimming: 6 bases; J trimming: 6 bases; junction bases outside the gene matches: 6. Germline lookup yields CDR1 MNHEY and CDR2 SVGAGI. This CDR3 is built from 13 residues. This CDR3 is CASSRDRSKTQYF. CDR3 in DNA: TGTGCCAGCAGCAGGGACAGGAGTAAGACCCAGTACTTC.

A single count supports this clone. The V gene is TRBV28, the J gene TRBJ2-1, with 11 bases that match TRBD1. Germline V gives CDR1 MDHEN, CDR2 SYDVKM. This CDR3 has 14 residues. Trimming removed 6 bases from V and 11 bases from J; junction bases left unmatched: 9. This chain's CDR3 is CASSQPGQGGQQFF. The CDR3 DNA follows: TGTGCCAGCAGCCAACCGGGACAGGGGGGTCAGCAGTTCTTC.

The genes are TRBV5-1 and TRBJ1-5; TRBD1 might be the D (5 bases). The CDR3 is 13 amino acids. In germline, CDR1 is SGHRS, CDR2 YFSETQ. The V end lost 1 base, the J end lost 7 bases, and 9 bases lay between the germline ends. DNA of the CDR3: TGCGCCAGCAGCTTGATGGGGGACCAGCCCCAGCATTTT. Its protein is CASSLMGDQPQHF.

The V and J genes are TRBV27 and TRBJ1-5; D is unclear. Germline CDR1 and CDR2: MNHEY and SMNVEV (reference sequence). V was trimmed by 1 base and J by 0 bases, leaving 13 bases between them. CDR3 length: 17 residues. The CDR3 DNA reads as TGTGCCAGCAGTTTATTCCCAGGCGTCCTTAGCAATCAGCCCCAGCATTTT. As protein: CASSLFPGVLSNQPQHF.

This sequence joins TRBV5-1 and TRBJ1-2; D is uncertain. Trimming cost V 0 bases and J 4 bases, with 10 bases left between them. Germline V gene lookup returns CDR1 SGHRS and CDR2 YFSETQ. The CDR3 covers 14 residues. The CDR3 DNA reads as TGCGCCAGCAGCTTGGCTTCGGAGGTCTATGGCTACACCTTC. Encoded protein: CASSLASEVYGYTF.

This clone came up a few times. The chain uses TRBV3-1 (or the pseudogene TRBV3-2) and TRBJ2-7; maybe TRBD2 (5 bases). Trimming cost V 4 bases and J 3 bases, with 7 bases left between them. In germline, CDR1 is LGHDT, CDR2 YNNKEL (reference sequence). The CDR3 covers 12 residues. For the CDR3, the DNA is TGTGCCAGCAGCCCTAGCAGCTACGAGCAGTACTTC. Translating gives CASSPSSYEQYF.

The chain employs TRBV29-1 and TRBJ1-1, with no clear D. From germline, CDR1 is SQVTM and CDR2 ANQGSEA. CDR3 length: 12 amino acids. V was shortened by 1 base and J by 4 bases, with 7 bases between the two germline ends. The CDR3 region has the DNA TGCAGCGTTGAAGGGCAGGTCACTGAAGCTTTCTTT. Amino acid sequence: CSVEGQVTEAFF.

Of note for this clone: Other nucleotide sequences in the sample specify the same CDR3. The gene calls are TRBV11-3 and TRBJ2-5; D possibly corresponds to TRBD1 (5 bases). The germline V gene has CDR1 SGHNT and CDR2 YENEEA. CDR3 length: 13 residues. Trimming removed 1 base at V and 2 bases at J, with 5 bases between. CDR3 residues: CASSLGQQETQYF. The DNA of the CDR3 is TGTGCCAGCAGCTTAGGACAGCAAGAGACCCAGTACTTC.

In this sample, this clone turned up once. The chain links TRBV28 to TRBJ1-2; D is ambiguous. V dropped 5 bases and J dropped 3 bases, with 4 bases sitting between them. CDR3 length: 11 residues. Looked up from germline, CDR1 is MDHEN and CDR2 is SYDVKM. The chain's CDR3 is CASSQDYGYTF. The CDR3 DNA reads as TGTGCCAGCAGTCAGGACTATGGCTACACCTTC.

This rearrangement joins TRBV2 to TRBJ1-2, with TRBD1 matching 8 bases. The germline V gene has CDR1 SNHLY and CDR2 FYNNEI. This CDR3 is built from 13 residues. The J segment lost 7 bases and the V segment lost 4 bases, leaving 5 bases of the junction unmatched. In DNA form, the CDR3 reads TGTGCCAGCAGTGTTAAGCAGGGGGCTGGCTACACCTTC. It encodes CASSVKQGAGYTF.

The rearrangement links TRBV7-9 to TRBJ1-1; no clear D gene. Germline CDR1 is SEHNR and CDR2 is FQNEAQ (reference sequence). V shed 6 bases and J shed 1 base, with 9 bases lying between them. This CDR3 region has 13 residues. CDR3 nucleotides: TGTGCCAGCAGTAAAGTTCAGAACACTGAAGCTTTCTTT. It yields the protein CASSKVQNTEAFF.

The J gene is TRBJ2-1, the V gene TRBV27; TRBD2 matches at 16 bases. CDR3 length: 19 residues. Germline V CDR1 and CDR2: MNHEY, SMNVEV (reference sequence). Losses at the gene ends were 1 base for V and 8 bases for J; bases not matched to a gene: 11. The DNA for the CDR3 is TGTGCCAGCAGTTTATTGCGGGGGACTAGCGGGAGGGCCAGGGATGAGCAGTTCTTC. Residues: CASSLLRGTSGRARDEQFF.

This clone has just one count. The chain is built from TRBV4-2 and TRBJ2-2, with 7 bases matching TRBD2. V shed 0 bases, J shed 6 bases, and the junction held 7 bases outside the gene matches. The CDR3 contains 16 residues. From germline, CDR1 is LGHNA and CDR2 YNFKEQ. As DNA, the CDR3 is TGTGCCAGCAGCCAAGAAAGCGGGACTTTAGCCGGGGAGCTGTTTTTT. This translates into CASSQESGTLAGELFF.

This clone was picked up one time. The V call is TRBV4-3, the J call TRBJ2-1; 9 bases match TRBD1. CDR1 is LGHNA, CDR2 YSLEER, per germline. The V and J ends lost 1 base and 8 bases, in that order; junction bases with no gene match: 9. The CDR3 length is 16 residues. Here the CDR3 reads CASSQGDRDFSDEQFF. DNA of the CDR3: TGCGCCAGCAGCCAAGGGGACAGGGATTTTAGTGATGAGCAGTTCTTC.

This clone appeared a single time. V and J are TRBV19 and TRBJ2-2; TRBD2 aligns across 12 bases. V shed 7 bases, J shed 6 bases, and the junction held 3 bases outside the gene matches. Per germline, CDR1 LNHDA and CDR2 SQIVND (reference sequence). The CDR3 has 14 residues. The CDR3 DNA is TGTGCCAGTATTCTAGCGGGAGGGCCCGGGGAGCTGTTTTTT. As protein: CASILAGGPGELFF.

V and J are TRBV19 and TRBJ1-1, with D maybe TRBD1 (5 bases). With 4 bases removed from V and 0 bases from J, the gap between germline ends came to 18 bases. Germline V gives CDR1 LNHDA, CDR2 SQIVND (reference sequence). The CDR3 runs 17 residues. The CDR3 nucleotides read TGTGCCAGTAGTACCCGGGAGGGGCCACTTATGAACACTGAAGCTTTCTTT. It encodes CASSTREGPLMNTEAFF.

This clone was recorded only once. The genes are TRBV11-2 and TRBJ2-7; either TRBD1 or TRBD2 may supply D (5 bases each). The CDR3 contains 18 residues. V lost 5 bases and J 4 bases, leaving 27 bases between the germline ends. Per the germline V gene, CDR1 is SGHAT and CDR2 is FQNNGV. The CDR3 reads CASSPERGRPLGHYEQYF. In DNA form, the CDR3 reads TGTGCCAGCAGCCCCGAGAGGGGTAGACCTTTAGGGCATTACGAGCAGTACTTC.

This clone came up a few times. The chain uses TRBV18 and TRBJ1-2; no clear D gene. This CDR3 comprises 13 residues. Trimming stripped 5 bases from V and 8 bases from J, with 15 bases between. Germline loops: CDR1 KGHSH, CDR2 LQKENI. The CDR3 DNA sequence: TGTGCCAGCTCAACGGACGGAGTTGAGGGCTACACCTTC. It codes for CASSTDGVEGYTF.

The rearrangement joins TRBV25-1 to TRBJ1-4, with D maybe TRBD1 (6 bases). Germline loops: CDR1 MGHDK, CDR2 SYGVNS. The V end lost 0 bases, the J end lost 5 bases, and 13 bases lay between the germline ends. The CDR3 contains 16 residues. In nucleotides, the CDR3 is TGTGCCAGCAGTGAATATTCCGGGACAAGGAATGAAAAACTGTTTTTT. As protein: CASSEYSGTRNEKLFF.

The chain employs TRBV6-5 and TRBJ1-5; 8 bases agree with TRBD1. V shed 5 bases, J shed 5 bases, and the junction held 5 bases outside the gene matches. This CDR3 comprises 14 residues. CDR1 and CDR2 (germline): MNHEY, SVGAGI. The chain's CDR3 is CASSPGQGYQPQHF. CDR3 nucleotides: TGTGCCAGCAGTCCCGGACAGGGCTATCAGCCCCAGCATTTT.

The chain combines TRBV25-1 with TRBJ2-1, with 8 bases that match TRBD1. The V segment lost 1 base and the J segment 5 bases; nucleotides outside the gene matches: 1. Germline CDR1 MGHDK, CDR2 SYGVNS. The CDR3 runs 14 residues. The CDR3 nucleotides read TGTGCCAGCAGTGAATTGGACAGGGACAATGAGCAGTTCTTC. Protein sequence: CASSELDRDNEQFF.

The chain recombines TRBV7-6 with TRBJ2-2, with TRBD1 matching 8 bases. V lost 5 bases to trimming and J lost 1 base; unmatched junction nucleotides: 3. The germline V gene has CDR1 SGHVS and CDR2 FNYEAQ. The CDR3 runs to 15 residues. For the CDR3, the DNA is TGTGCCAGCAGCCCGGACAGGGTGAACACCGGGGAGCTGTTTTTT. It encodes CASSPDRVNTGELFF. The variable domain in full, with the rest retrieved from reference TRBV7-6 and TRBJ2-2, is GAGVSQSPRYKVTKRGQDVALRCDPISGHVSLYWYRQALGQGPEFLTYFNYEAQQDKSGLPNDRFSAERPEGSISTLTIQRTEQRDSAMYRCASSPDRVNTGELFFGEGSRLTVL.

The rearrangement uses TRBV4-2 and TRBJ2-1; 7 bases are shared with TRBD1. The V segment lost 5 bases and the J segment 10 bases; nucleotides outside the gene matches: 2. This CDR3 comprises 11 residues. CDR1 is LGHNA and CDR2 is YNFKEQ in the germline V gene. The chain's CDR3 is CASSATGEQFF. The DNA of the CDR3 is TGTGCCAGCAGCGCGACAGGGGAGCAGTTCTTC.

The genes are TRBV7-2 and TRBJ1-4; no clear D gene. CDR3 size: 15 residues. Germline V gives CDR1 SGHTA, CDR2 FQGNSA. The V gene lost 1 base and the J gene lost 8 bases, with 14 bases spanning the gap. The CDR3 DNA reads TGTGCCAGCAGCTTAGTGGGCAGACTAGGGGAAAAACTGTTTTTT. Translation: CASSLVGRLGEKLFF.

V usage is TRBV28 and J usage is TRBJ1-6; D remains unclear. Between the trimmed V and J ends, which lost 7 bases and 6 bases, there was a span of 16 bases. The CDR3 extends over 15 amino acids. Germline values: CDR1 MDHEN, CDR2 SYDVKM. The chain's CDR3 is CASTLTGSPNSPLHF. The CDR3 DNA reads TGTGCCAGCACCCTCACGGGGAGCCCTAATTCACCCCTCCACTTT.

The J gene is TRBJ1-2, the V gene TRBV6-2 or TRBV6-3; D ambiguous. CDR3 size: 11 residues. Trimming cost V 5 bases and J 8 bases, with 9 bases left between them. Germline CDR1 is MNHEY and CDR2 is SVGEGT. For the CDR3, the DNA is TGTGCCAGCAGTCCCCCCGGGGGCTACACCTTC. Amino acid sequence: CASSPPGGYTF.